This is a list of T cell receptor beta chains from one sample in a study of sequential checkpoint blockade in melanoma. Data came from immunoSEQ multiplex PCR; TCRdb stores just in-frame clones and leaves some out. The profile shows around 18,000 clones, more than 55% of them singletons. This sample comprised CD8+ T cells sorted from blood (inferred from file names), obtained from a patient given nivolumab and ipilimumab in sequence. The receptors were gathered from a human donor with melanoma. Each CDR3 is given with its conserved first and last residue. Each record gives: D gene, J gene, clone size, V gene, CDR3 length, CDR3 protein, CDR3 DNA. A D gene is named only where the DNA matches it firmly. Some rows have no size entry. The others give once, few or many, or a class for an expanded clone.

>.|TRBJ1-2|.|TRBV13|14
CASSLAGVHYGYTF
TGTGCCAGCAGCTTAGCAGGGGTCCACTATGGCTACACCTTC
>.|TRBJ2-7|.|TRBV5-4|13
CASSIGSGGEQYF
TGTGCCAGCAGCATTGGAAGCGGCGGCGAGCAGTACTTC
>TRBD2|TRBJ2-1|.|TRBV9|16
CASSVDYGLGYNEQFF
TGTGCCAGCAGCGTAGATTATGGACTAGGATACAATGAGCAGTTCTTC
>TRBD2|TRBJ2-7|.|TRBV15|15
CATSRGGLVVDEQYF
TGTGCCACCAGCAGAGGGGGACTAGTAGTCGACGAGCAGTACTTC
>TRBD1|TRBJ2-1|.|TRBV7-9|16
CASSSSWTGETNEQFF
TGTGCCAGCAGCTCGAGTTGGACAGGGGAGACCAATGAGCAGTTCTTC
>TRBD2|TRBJ2-7|.|TRBV10-1|17
CASSESRSGGSSYEQYF
TGCGCCAGCAGTGAGTCGAGAAGCGGGGGAAGCTCCTACGAGCAGTACTTC
>.|TRBJ2-7|few|TRBV9|15
CASSVGVTGPYEQYF
TGTGCCAGCAGTGTCGGGGTGACAGGTCCCTACGAGCAGTACTTC
>.|TRBJ2-7|.|TRBV18|14
CAGSPPERTYEQYF
TGTGCCGGCTCACCACCGGAGAGAACCTACGAGCAGTACTTC
>.|TRBJ2-1|.|TRBV6-5|13
CASSYGTLNEQFF
TGTGCCAGCAGTTACGGGACTCTCAATGAGCAGTTCTTC
>.|TRBJ1-5|few|TRBV2|13
CASSYSGVQPQHF
TGTGCCAGCAGTTACTCAGGGGTTCAGCCCCAGCATTTT
>.|TRBJ1-4|.|TRBV9|16
CASSAQVRGEDEKLFF
TGTGCCAGCAGCGCACAGGTGCGGGGAGAGGATGAAAAACTGTTTTTT
>TRBD2|TRBJ2-1|.|TRBV15|16
CATSRDVWGEGNEQFF
TGTGCCACCAGCAGAGATGTGTGGGGGGAGGGGAATGAGCAGTTCTTC
>.|TRBJ2-1|.|TRBV7-9|14
CASSPPRTAAEQFF
TGTGCCAGCAGCCCCCCGCGGACAGCGGCTGAGCAGTTCTTC
>TRBD2|TRBJ2-1|.|TRBV7-9|18
CASSFPVRAGGTYNEQFF
TGTGCCAGCAGCTTCCCCGTCCGGGCGGGGGGGACCTACAATGAGCAGTTCTTC
>TRBD1|TRBJ2-7|.|TRBV4-2|14
CASSSDRARYEQYF
TGTGCCAGCAGCTCGGACAGGGCCCGCTACGAGCAGTACTTC
>.|TRBJ1-1|.|TRBV4-1|16
CASSQAIKWRGTEAFF
TGCGCCAGCAGCCAAGCTATAAAGTGGAGGGGAACTGAAGCTTTCTTT
>.|TRBJ2-2|.|TRBV11-3|18
CASSLGPSGTRNTGELFF
TGTGCCAGCAGCTTAGGGCCGTCCGGGACAAGGAACACCGGGGAGCTGTTTTTT
>TRBD2|TRBJ2-1|.|TRBV2|16
CASSAEASGFYNEQFF
TGTGCCAGCAGTGCTGAAGCTAGCGGATTCTACAATGAGCAGTTCTTC
>TRBD2|TRBJ2-1|.|TRBV7-2|13
CASRPSGHNEQFF
TGTGCCAGCAGGCCTAGCGGTCACAATGAGCAGTTCTTC
>.|TRBJ1-2|.|TRBV2|13
CARPAGHNYGYTF
TGTGCCAGACCTGCTGGACATAACTATGGCTACACCTTC
>TRBD1|TRBJ2-7|once|TRBV11-2|14
CASSTRDRFYEQYF
TGTGCCAGCAGCACGCGGGACAGGTTTTACGAGCAGTACTTC
>.|TRBJ2-2|.|TRBV6-6|15
CASSPKGRATGELFF
TGTGCCAGCAGCCCCAAAGGGCGGGCAACCGGGGAGCTGTTTTTT
>.|TRBJ1-5|.|TRBV19|17
CASSIAEQLYSNQPQHF
TGTGCCAGTAGTATAGCAGAACAGCTCTATAGCAATCAGCCCCAGCATTTT
>.|TRBJ2-1|few|TRBV29-1|15
CSVPRRRTLYNEQFF
TGCAGCGTCCCAAGGAGGAGGACTCTCTACAATGAGCAGTTCTTC
>.|TRBJ1-2|medium-sized|TRBV4-3|15
CASSQEVDRFYGYTF
TGCGCCAGCAGCCAAGAAGTAGACAGATTCTATGGCTACACCTTC